The T cell receptor (beta chain) described here comes from a study of blood T cells in healthy people across ages (dated by TCRdb to between 2014 and 2016). Study-level background: In model experiments, roughly one uniquely barcoded TCR beta cDNA molecule per two T cells was captured by template switching. Age-related changes in TCR beta repertoire diversity were measured in the study by deep sequencing normalized with unique cDNA molecular identifiers. Four age groups were formed from the donors: young (average about 17 years), middle-aged (roughly 38), aged (62) and long-lived (more than 75). To avoid experimental bias, donors of different ages were randomly spread across the sequencing lanes. For two donors (one aged 18 to 30 and one aged 80 or older), the study analyzed two additional independent replicas of 1 million unique cDNA reads from the same blood draw. The paper's findings and limits, for the study overall: The long-lived group showed more naive CD4+ T cells, fewer expanded clones and increased TCR diversity than the aged group, suggesting age selection. A strong correlation was found between observed TCR beta diversity and the percentage of naive T cells measured by flow cytometry. Observed TCR beta diversity per million T cells fell roughly linearly with age, and a significant reduction was already apparent by age around 40. Total diversity estimates from one million sequenced T cells were considered lower bounds and underestimates. Conclusive comparison of naive and antigen-experienced compartments was prevented by the profiling of bulk unsorted PBMCs. Donor CMV infection status was unknown, potentially confounding age-related changes in expanded clonotypes.

Library creation used 5' RACE. TCRdb records Illumina HiSeq 2500 as the sequencer. The second PCR ran for about 6 to 12 cycles and used a J-beta primer mix along with a sample-barcoded 5' primer. A unique molecular identifier was introduced onto each TCR beta cDNA molecule by a template-switch 5' adaptor carrying 12 random nucleotides. Each sample yielded at least 3 million CDR3-containing paired-end reads. The Mint cDNA synthesis kit, primed by a TRBC-specific oligonucleotide, was used to synthesize first-strand cDNA from all RNA. Following uracil-DNA glycosylase treatment, all cDNA underwent a first 18-cycle PCR with the universal primers M1SS and BC2_uni_R. From the authors' description of their analysis: Normalization of each sample was performed by random selection of 1 million high-quality reads, each carrying a distinct molecular identifier. Reads sharing molecular identifiers were discarded rather than binned into consensus sequences. MiTCR, with a Q25 quality threshold and the strictest error-elimination algorithm, was used for CDR3 identification, clonotype clustering and error correction. Lower-bound total TCR beta diversity was estimated with a nonparametric unseen species model using Euler transformation. TCRdb's own reprocessing of the public reads used fastp at Q25 and MiXCR and kept productive beta chains. Merged by CDR3 protein, the rows form single entries marked with the most common genes and DNA. What appears here as the V and J calls and clone size reflects TCRdb's work, not the paper's. The sample table holds some 1.4 million distinct CDR3 sequences, of which about 43% were seen once. 7% to 9.5% of the sample comes from the top ten.

Systemically healthy Caucasian individuals from Russia, over 30 in total and aged roughly 6 to 100 years, were included as donors. Approximately 9.3 milliliters of peripheral blood were collected from each donor into EDTA-treated Vacutainer tubes. PBMCs were isolated by Ficoll-Paque density-gradient centrifugation, with at least 6 million obtained per sample. Trizol reagent was used to extract total RNA from PBMCs, with at least 6 micrograms per sample. For every donor, an aliquot of PBMCs went through flow cytometry to measure the percentages of naive CD45RAhigh/CD27high T cells. V lost 4 bases and J lost 3 bases; the stretch between them is 18 bases long. Reading the germline V gene (reference sequence) gives CDR1 SEHNR and CDR2 FQNEAQ. Measured from the cysteine to the phenylalanine, the CDR3 is 16 residues long. Here the CDR3 DNA is all that survives: 48 bases in frame from base 1. This clonotype was detected only a few times. The antigen it binds to is not known. This may stem from a read error, because a much larger clone lies one nucleotide away.

This TCR was sampled from a young woman in good health. Recombination linked TRBV7-9 to TRBJ1-1; possibly the D gene is TRBD1, per 5 matching bases. Material: blood. In nucleotide form, the sequence is TGTGCCAGCAGCTCCCATTTACCGGGGCAGGACACTGAAGCTTTCTTT. It encodes CASSSHLPGQDTEAFF.